This T cell receptor (beta chain) comes out of a study of OX40 agonist ivuxolimab in advanced cancers. Overall study context: The mean age was approximately 56 years, ranging from 23 to 79, with around four fifths of participants male.

The trim removed 9 bases at V and 7 bases at J, leaving 10 bases unmatched. Germline V CDR1 and CDR2: LNHDA, SQIVND (reference sequence). CDR3 length: 15 residues. Turning to this clone: Its cognate antigen is unknown.

TCRdb keeps only in-frame clones here, not all; method: immunoSEQ multiplex PCR. The table has under 55,000 clones, about four fifths seen once; the top ten hold roughly 2.2%. The study's findings and limits: Researchers report that CD8+ T cells had, on average, more expanded clones than CD4+. CD4+ and CD8+ T cells in blood underwent clonal expansion by week 6 at 0.1 to 3.0 mg/kg.

The material was CD4+ or CD8+ T cells sorted from blood, obtained in a trial of the OX40 agonist ivuxolimab. V is TRBV19 and J is TRBJ1-6; 9 bases are shared with TRBD1. This TCR derives from an adult with an advanced solid tumor such as melanoma, head and neck, liver or kidney cancer. The CDR3 nucleotides read TGTGCCAGCCAAACCGGGACAGGGTACAATTCACCCCTCCACTTT. Protein: CASQTGTGYNSPLHF.